The 20 T cell receptor beta chains given below trace back to one sample, sequenced in a study of T-cell memory formation after mild COVID-19. Each CDR3 protein gets one entry after TCRdb re-called the 5' RACE reads with MiXCR. Of approximately 170,000 distinct CDR3 sequences in the sample, 10% to 15% are singletons; the top ten hold about 3.3%. Input material: PBMCs or a T cell subset sorted from them (not recorded which). These receptors were taken from a man younger than 35 who had mild COVID-19 (a few samples of this study predate the infection). Cell type and time point are not known.

This clonotype was seen repeatedly, ten times or more. The chain is built from TRBV5-1 and TRBJ2-2; 7 nucleotides line up with TRBD2. The germline V gene encodes CDR1 SGHRS and CDR2 YFSETQ. V trimming: 2 bases; J trimming: 4 bases; junction bases outside the gene matches: 5. This CDR3 comprises 15 residues. In DNA, the CDR3 is TGCGCCAGCAGCTTACCTAGCGGAGGCACCGGGGAGCTGTTTTTT. Its protein is CASSLPSGGTGELFF.

This clonotype has more than one count but fewer than ten. The chain joins TRBV6-5 to TRBJ1-3, with 7 bases matching TRBD1. CDR1 and CDR2 from the germline V gene are MNHEY and SVGAGI. This CDR3 comprises 18 residues. Trimming took 5 bases from V and 0 from J; bases not matched to a gene: 13. CDR3 nucleotide sequence: TGTGCCAGCAGTCCTTTAATGACAGGGATTCTCTCTGGAAACACCATATATTTT. Translating gives CASSPLMTGILSGNTIYF.

This clonotype has only a few counts. V and J are TRBV5-5 and TRBJ1-4; 10 positions agree with TRBD1. Germline-derived CDR1 and CDR2 are SGHKS and YYEKEE (reference sequence). V was pared by 4 bases and J by 7 bases, with 7 bases of the junction left unmatched. This CDR3 comprises 15 residues. The CDR3 sequence: CASSPPGQGGEKLFF. CDR3 in DNA: TGTGCCAGCAGCCCGCCAGGACAGGGGGGTGAAAAACTGTTTTTT.

In this sample, this clonotype turned up a few times. The rearrangement links TRBV7-3 to TRBJ1-1; D may be TRBD1 (6 bases). Germline-derived CDR1 and CDR2 are SGHTA and FQGTGA. V lost 3 bases and J lost 4, with 12 bases in between. The CDR3 covers 14 residues. DNA for the CDR3: TGTGCCAGCAGCTTGGCAGGGGATAGCACTGAAGCTTTCTTT. Translating gives CASSLAGDSTEAFF.

V is TRBV20-1 and J is TRBJ1-1; D not certain. The germline gives CDR1 DFQATT, CDR2 SNEGSKA (reference sequence). The CDR3 totals 11 residues. V dropped 6 bases and J dropped 6 bases, with 11 bases sitting between them. CDR3 DNA sequence: TGCAGTGCGCCTGGGAGGTCTGAAGCTTTCTTT. Amino acids: CSAPGRSEAFF.

The genes are TRBV2 and TRBJ1-5; 9 bases map to TRBD1. With 5 bases clipped from V and 7 bases from J, the junction kept 6 bases outside the gene matches. CDR3 length: 14 residues. Per the germline V gene, CDR1 is SNHLY and CDR2 is FYNNEI. CDR3 region: CASSRGTGRQPQHF. The CDR3 DNA sequence: TGTGCCAGCAGTAGGGGGACAGGGCGGCAGCCCCAGCATTTT.

This clonotype has a handful of counts. The gene calls are TRBV6-5 and TRBJ2-4; D is undetermined. V lost 2 bases and J 0 bases, leaving 8 bases between the germline ends. The CDR3 is 15 residues long. CDR1 is MNHEY and CDR2 is SVGAGI in the germline V gene. This CDR3 is CASSYGRTAKNIQYF. As DNA, the CDR3 is TGTGCCAGCAGTTACGGTCGGACAGCCAAAAACATTCAGTACTTC.

The chain joins TRBV4-3 to TRBJ2-7, with 8 positions matching TRBD1. Germline V gives CDR1 LGHNA, CDR2 YSLEER. The V and J ends lost 0 bases and 6 bases, in that order; junction bases with no gene match: 10. This CDR3 spans 16 amino acids. The CDR3 loop reads CASSQDAQGALLEQYF. The CDR3 DNA sequence: TGCGCCAGCAGCCAAGACGCCCAGGGGGCTCTCCTCGAGCAGTACTTC.

The chain is built from TRBV3-1 and TRBJ1-2; possible D gene TRBD1, 5 bases. There are 15 residues in the CDR3. V dropped 3 bases and J dropped 3 bases, with 14 bases sitting between them. Germline values: CDR1 LGHDT, CDR2 YNNKEL (reference sequence). The CDR3 is CASSQGPSGDYGYTF. CDR3 nucleotide sequence: TGTGCCAGCAGCCAGGGGCCTTCGGGGGACTATGGCTACACCTTC.

This clonotype was seen more than once but under ten times. The rearrangement joins TRBV18 to TRBJ1-1; D gene unclear. Germline V gene data show CDR1 as KGHSH and CDR2 as LQKENI. V was clipped by 3 bases and J by 0 bases, with 20 bases between them. The CDR3 has 18 residues. In DNA form, the CDR3 reads TGTGCCAGCTCACCTTTCCACCCCGTAGGGAGAATGAACACTGAAGCTTTCTTT. Its translation: CASSPFHPVGRMNTEAFF.

The sample holds many counts of this clonotype. J is TRBJ1-1 and V is TRBV15; possible D gene TRBD1, 6 bases. The germline V gene encodes CDR1 LNHNV and CDR2 YYDKDF (reference sequence). CDR3 length: 15 amino acids. Trimming stripped 5 bases from V and 5 bases from J, with 18 bases between. CDR3 loop: CATSRTGGAGTEAFF. The CDR3 DNA follows: TGTGCCACCAGCCGAACCGGGGGCGCGGGAACTGAAGCTTTCTTT.

This clonotype appeared a few times. V and J are TRBV11-2 and TRBJ1-6, with D perhaps TRBD1 (6 bases). CDR1 and CDR2 (germline): SGHAT, FQNNGV. V gave up 6 bases and J gave up 11 bases, with 20 bases separating them. The CDR3 length is 15 residues. The CDR3: CASRTYRAEGAPLHF. CDR3 DNA: TGTGCCAGCAGGACCTACAGGGCCGAGGGGGCACCCCTCCACTTT.

CDR3 bases: TGCGCCAGCAGCCGGATTGGCAATCAGCCCCAGCATTTT. The encoded protein is CASSRIGNQPQHF. The chain links TRBV4-1 to TRBJ1-5; D unclear. CDR1 MGHRA and CDR2 YSYEKL come from the germline V gene. The V and J ends lost 4 bases and 2 bases respectively, with 6 bases between them. There are 13 residues in the CDR3.

This chain joins TRBV28 and TRBJ2-7; D unresolved. The CDR3 has 13 residues. Germline V gene sequence: CDR1 MDHEN, CDR2 SYDVKM. V lost 4 bases and J 0 bases, leaving 7 bases between the germline ends. Written as DNA, the CDR3 is TGTGCCAGCAGTTCGGGCAGCTCCTACGAGCAGTACTTC. Its translation: CASSSGSSYEQYF.

The chain combines TRBV19 with TRBJ2-7; the D gene is possibly TRBD2 (7 bases). Trimming removed 7 bases at V and 0 bases at J, with 13 bases between. From germline, CDR1 is LNHDA and CDR2 SQIVND (reference sequence). This CDR3 contains 14 residues. As DNA, the CDR3 is TGTGCCAGTACCAGGGGAGGGGGCTCCTACGAGCAGTACTTC. It encodes CASTRGGGSYEQYF. Using reference TRBV19 and TRBJ2-7 for the parts outside the CDR3, the full variable domain is DGGITQSPKYLFRKEGQNVTLSCEQNLNHDAMYWYRQDPGQGLRLIYYSQIVNDFQKGDIAEGYSVSREKKESFPLTVTSAQKNPTAFYLCASTRGGGSYEQYFGPGTRLTVT.

This rearrangement joins TRBV24-1 to TRBJ2-3; D is unclear. The CDR3 runs to 12 residues. Per germline, CDR1 KGHDR and CDR2 SFDVKD. Between the trimmed V and J ends, which lost 2 bases and 4 bases, there was a span of 3 bases. The chain's CDR3 is CATSDWADTQYF. In DNA, the CDR3 is TGTGCCACCAGTGATTGGGCAGATACGCAGTATTTT.

This clonotype was seen a few times. The junction departs from germline at one end; a sequencing error may be responsible. The CDR3 loop is CASCLTPQETQYF. The DNA of the CDR3 is TGCGCCAGCTGCTTGACGCCTCAAGAGACCCAGTACTTC. The rearrangement uses TRBV5-1 and TRBJ2-5; no clear D. The germline V gene has CDR1 SGHRS and CDR2 YFSETQ. The CDR3 consists of 13 residues.

The chain combines TRBV30 with TRBJ2-3, with D maybe TRBD1 (5 bases). Trimming took 2 bases from V and 6 from J, leaving 9 bases between them. CDR3 length: 12 residues. Germline CDR1 GTSNPN, CDR2 SVGIG (reference sequence). The CDR3 sequence: CAWSNRTDTQYF. CDR3 DNA: TGTGCCTGGAGTAACAGGACGGATACGCAGTATTTT.

This clonotype was picked up a small number of times. The J gene is TRBJ1-5, the V gene TRBV6-1, with D uncertain. The CDR3 covers 14 residues. Germline CDR1 MNHNS, CDR2 SASEGT. The germline V and J ends were trimmed by 7 bases and 1 base, with 11 bases remaining between them. The CDR3, as DNA: TGTGCCAGCAAGGGTCCGGCGAGCAATCAGCCCCAGCATTTT. Residues: CASKGPASNQPQHF.

This clonotype has just a few counts. The chain uses TRBV7-9 and TRBJ2-1; perhaps TRBD1 as D (5 bases). V was shortened by 1 base and J by 8 bases, with 12 bases between the two germline ends. CDR3 length: 14 residues. CDR1 and CDR2 (germline): SEHNR, FQNEAQ (reference sequence). DNA of the CDR3: TGTGCCAGCAGCTTAGTCGGACCAGGGTATGAGCAGTTCTTC. It specifies CASSLVGPGYEQFF.